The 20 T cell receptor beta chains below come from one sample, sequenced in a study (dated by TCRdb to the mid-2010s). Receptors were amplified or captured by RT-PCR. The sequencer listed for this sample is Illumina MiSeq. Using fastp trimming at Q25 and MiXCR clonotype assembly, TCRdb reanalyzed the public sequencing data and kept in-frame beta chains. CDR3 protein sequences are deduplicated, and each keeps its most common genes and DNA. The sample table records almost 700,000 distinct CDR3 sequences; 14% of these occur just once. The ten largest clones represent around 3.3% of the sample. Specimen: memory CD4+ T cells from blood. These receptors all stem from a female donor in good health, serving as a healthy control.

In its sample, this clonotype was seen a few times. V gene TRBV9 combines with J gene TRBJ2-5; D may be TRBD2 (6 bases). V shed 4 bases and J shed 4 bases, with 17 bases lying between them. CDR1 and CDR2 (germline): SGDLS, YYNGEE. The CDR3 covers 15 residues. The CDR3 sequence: CASSRGMGRGETQYF. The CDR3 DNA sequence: TGTGCCAGCAGCCGAGGGATGGGGCGGGGAGAGACCCAGTACTTC.

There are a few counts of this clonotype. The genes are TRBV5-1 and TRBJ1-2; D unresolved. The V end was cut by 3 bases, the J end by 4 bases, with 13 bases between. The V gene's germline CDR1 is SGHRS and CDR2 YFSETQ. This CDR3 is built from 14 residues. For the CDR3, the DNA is TGCGCCAGCAGCTCAGACACCGCAATCTATGGCTACACCTTC. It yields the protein CASSSDTAIYGYTF.

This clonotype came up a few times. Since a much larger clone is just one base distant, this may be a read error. The CDR3 DNA reads as TGCGCCAGCAGCCAAGATCGAGGGTTGGTACGCCTGAGCTATGGCTACACCTTC. This sequence encodes CASSQDRGLVRLSYGYTF. This chain links TRBV4-3 with TRBJ1-2; D is unclear. Trimming left V 0 bases short and J 4 bases short, with 21 bases between. The germline V gene has CDR1 LGHNA and CDR2 YSLEER. The CDR3 is 18 residues long.

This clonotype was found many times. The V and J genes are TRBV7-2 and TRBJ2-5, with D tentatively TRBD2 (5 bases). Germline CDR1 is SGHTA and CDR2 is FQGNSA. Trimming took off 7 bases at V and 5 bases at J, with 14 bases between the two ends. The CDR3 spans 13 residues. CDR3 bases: TGTGCCAGCACCCGGGGTAGAGTGGAGACCCAGTACTTC. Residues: CASTRGRVETQYF.

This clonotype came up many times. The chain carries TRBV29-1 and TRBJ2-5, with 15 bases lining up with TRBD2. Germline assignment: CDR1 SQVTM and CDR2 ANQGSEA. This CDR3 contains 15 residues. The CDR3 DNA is TGCGTCGGGACTAGCGGGAGGCTCACAACGGAGACCCAGTACTTC. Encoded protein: CVGTSGRLTTETQYF.

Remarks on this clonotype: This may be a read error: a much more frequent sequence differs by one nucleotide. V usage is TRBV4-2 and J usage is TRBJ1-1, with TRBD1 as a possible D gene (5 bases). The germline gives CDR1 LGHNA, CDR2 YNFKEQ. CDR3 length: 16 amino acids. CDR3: CARSQDPQGGNTEAFF. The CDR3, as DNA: TGTGCCAGAAGCCAAGACCCCCAGGGCGGGAACACTGAAGCTTTCTTT.

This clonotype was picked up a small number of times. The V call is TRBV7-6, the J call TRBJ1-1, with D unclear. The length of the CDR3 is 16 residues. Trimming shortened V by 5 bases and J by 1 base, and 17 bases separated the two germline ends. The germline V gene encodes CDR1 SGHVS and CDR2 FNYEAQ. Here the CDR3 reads CASSPTSIIANTEAFF. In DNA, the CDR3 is TGTGCCAGCAGCCCCACTTCAATAATCGCGAACACTGAAGCTTTCTTT.

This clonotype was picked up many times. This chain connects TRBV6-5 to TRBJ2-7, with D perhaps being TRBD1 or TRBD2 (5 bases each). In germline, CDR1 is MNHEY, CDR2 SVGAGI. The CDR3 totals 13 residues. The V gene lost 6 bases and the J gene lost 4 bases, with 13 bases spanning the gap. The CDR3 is CASSKGTRYEQYF. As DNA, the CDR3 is TGTGCCAGCAGCAAGGGGACGAGGTACGAGCAGTACTTC.

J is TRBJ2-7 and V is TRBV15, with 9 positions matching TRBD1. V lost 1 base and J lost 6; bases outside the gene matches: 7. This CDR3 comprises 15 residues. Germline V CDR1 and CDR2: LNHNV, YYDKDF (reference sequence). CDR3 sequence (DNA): TGTGCCACCAGCAGAGGGGGACAGGGAATTCCCGAGCAGTACTTC. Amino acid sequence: CATSRGGQGIPEQYF. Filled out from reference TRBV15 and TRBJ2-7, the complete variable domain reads DAMVIQNPRYQVTQFGKPVTLSCSQTLNHNVMYWYQQKSSQAPKLLFHYYDKDFNNEADTPDNFQSRRPNTSFCFLDIRSPGLGDTAMYLCATSRGGQGIPEQYFGPGTRLTVT.

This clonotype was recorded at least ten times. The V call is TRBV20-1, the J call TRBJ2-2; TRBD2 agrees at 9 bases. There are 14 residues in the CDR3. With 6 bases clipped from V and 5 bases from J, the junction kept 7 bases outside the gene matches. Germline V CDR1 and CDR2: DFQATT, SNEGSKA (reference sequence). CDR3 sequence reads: CSAREGEGTGELFF. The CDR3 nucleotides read TGCAGTGCGCGGGAGGGGGAGGGGACCGGGGAGCTGTTTTTT.

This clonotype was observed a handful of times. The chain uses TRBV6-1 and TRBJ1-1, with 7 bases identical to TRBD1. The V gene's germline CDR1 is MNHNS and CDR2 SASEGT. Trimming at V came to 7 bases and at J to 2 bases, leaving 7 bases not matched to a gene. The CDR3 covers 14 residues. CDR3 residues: CASTRQGGNTEAFF. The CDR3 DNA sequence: TGTGCCAGCACGAGACAGGGAGGTAACACTGAAGCTTTCTTT.

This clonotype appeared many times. The CDR3 sequence is CASSLTIHQPQHF. CDR3 bases: TGTGCCAGCAGCCTAACCATTCATCAGCCCCAGCATTTT. The V gene is TRBV7-2, the J gene TRBJ1-5; D uncertain. Germline V gives CDR1 SGHTA, CDR2 FQGNSA. There are 13 residues in the CDR3. V gave up 5 bases and J gave up 5 bases, with 10 bases separating them.

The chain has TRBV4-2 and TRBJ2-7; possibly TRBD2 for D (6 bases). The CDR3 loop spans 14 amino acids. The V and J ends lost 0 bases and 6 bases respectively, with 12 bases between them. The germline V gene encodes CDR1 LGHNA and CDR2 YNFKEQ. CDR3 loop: CASSQESGPFEQYF. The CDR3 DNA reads TGTGCCAGCAGCCAAGAAAGCGGGCCCTTCGAGCAGTACTTC.

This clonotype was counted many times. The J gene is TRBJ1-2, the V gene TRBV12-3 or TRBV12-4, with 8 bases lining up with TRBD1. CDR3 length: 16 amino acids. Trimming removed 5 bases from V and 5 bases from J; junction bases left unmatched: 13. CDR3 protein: CASSPMQGAGGYGYTF. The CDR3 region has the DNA TGTGCCAGCAGTCCGATGCAGGGGGCCGGTGGTTATGGCTACACCTTC.

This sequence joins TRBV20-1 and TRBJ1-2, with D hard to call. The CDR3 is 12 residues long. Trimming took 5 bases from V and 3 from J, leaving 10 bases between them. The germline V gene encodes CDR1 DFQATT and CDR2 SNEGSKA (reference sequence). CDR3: CSAPLRHYGYTF. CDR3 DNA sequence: TGCAGTGCTCCGTTACGACACTATGGCTACACCTTC.

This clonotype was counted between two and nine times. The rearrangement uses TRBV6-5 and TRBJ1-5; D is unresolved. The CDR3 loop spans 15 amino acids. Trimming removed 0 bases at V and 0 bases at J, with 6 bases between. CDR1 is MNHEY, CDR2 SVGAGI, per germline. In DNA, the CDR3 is TGTGCCAGCAGTTACTCCTACAATAGCAATCAGCCCCAGCATTTT. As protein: CASSYSYNSNQPQHF.

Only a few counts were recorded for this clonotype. The CDR3 loop reads CASSWGLGDYEQYF. As DNA, the CDR3 is TGTGCCAGCAGCTGGGGGCTGGGCGACTACGAGCAGTACTTC. The chain uses TRBV5-5 and TRBJ2-7, with D possibly matching TRBD1 (6 bases). V was trimmed by 3 bases and J by 3 bases, leaving 13 bases between them. Germline assignment: CDR1 SGHKS and CDR2 YYEKEE (reference sequence). The CDR3 covers 14 residues.

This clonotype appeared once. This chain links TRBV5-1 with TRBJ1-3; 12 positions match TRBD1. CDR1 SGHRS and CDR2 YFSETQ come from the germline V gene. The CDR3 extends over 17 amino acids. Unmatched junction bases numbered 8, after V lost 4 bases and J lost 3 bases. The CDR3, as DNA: TGCGCCAGCAGCGCAACCGGGACAGGGGGCTTTGGAAACACCATATATTTT. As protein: CASSATGTGGFGNTIYF.

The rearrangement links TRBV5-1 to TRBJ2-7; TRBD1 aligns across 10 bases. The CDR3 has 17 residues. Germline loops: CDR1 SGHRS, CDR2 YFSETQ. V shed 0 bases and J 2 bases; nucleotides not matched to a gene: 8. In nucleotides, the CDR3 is TGCGCCAGCAGCTTGGCCTTTACGGGACAGGGGCCCTACGAGCAGTACTTC. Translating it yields CASSLAFTGQGPYEQYF. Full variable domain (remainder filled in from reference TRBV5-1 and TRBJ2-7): KAGVTQTPRYLIKTRGQQVTLSCSPISGHRSVSWYQQTPGQGLQFLFEYFSETQRNKGNFPGRFSGRQFSNSRSEMNVSTLELGDSALYLCASSLAFTGQGPYEQYFGPGTRLTVT.

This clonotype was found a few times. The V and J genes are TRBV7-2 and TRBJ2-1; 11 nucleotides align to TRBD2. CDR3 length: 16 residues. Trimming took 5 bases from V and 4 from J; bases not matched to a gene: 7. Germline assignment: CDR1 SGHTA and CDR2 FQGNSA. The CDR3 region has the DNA TGTGCCAGCAGCGATGCGACTAGCGGGACTTACAATGAGCAGTTCTTC. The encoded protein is CASSDATSGTYNEQFF.